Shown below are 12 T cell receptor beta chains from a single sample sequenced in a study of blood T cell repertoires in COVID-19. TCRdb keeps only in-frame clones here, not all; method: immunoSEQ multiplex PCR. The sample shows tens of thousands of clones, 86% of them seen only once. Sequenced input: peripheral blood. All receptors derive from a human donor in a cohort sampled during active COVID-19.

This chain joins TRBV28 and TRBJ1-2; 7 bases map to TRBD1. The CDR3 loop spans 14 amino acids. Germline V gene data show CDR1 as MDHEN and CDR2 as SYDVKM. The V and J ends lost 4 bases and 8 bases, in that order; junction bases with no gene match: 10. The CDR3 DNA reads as TGTGCCAGCAGTTGGGAACAGGGGTTGCGCGGCTACACCTTC. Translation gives CASSWEQGLRGYTF.

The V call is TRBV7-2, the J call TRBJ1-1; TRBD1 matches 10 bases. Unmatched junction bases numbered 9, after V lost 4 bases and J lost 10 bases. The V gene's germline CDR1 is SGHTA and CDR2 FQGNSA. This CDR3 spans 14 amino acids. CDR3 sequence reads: CASSYGTGAPLAFF. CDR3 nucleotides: TGTGCCAGCAGCTACGGGACAGGGGCGCCGTTAGCTTTCTTT.

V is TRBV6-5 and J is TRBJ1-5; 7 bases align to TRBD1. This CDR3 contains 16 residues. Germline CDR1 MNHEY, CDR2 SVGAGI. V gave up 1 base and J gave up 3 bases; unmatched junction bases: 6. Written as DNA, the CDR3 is TGTGCCAGCAGTTACTGGGGCAGGGGGGTCAATCAGCCCCAGCATTTT. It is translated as CASSYWGRGVNQPQHF.

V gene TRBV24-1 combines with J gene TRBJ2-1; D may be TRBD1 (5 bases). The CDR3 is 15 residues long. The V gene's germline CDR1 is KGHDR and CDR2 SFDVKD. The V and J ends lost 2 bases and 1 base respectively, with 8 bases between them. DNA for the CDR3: TGTGCCACCAGTGATTCCAGACAGTCCTACAATGAGCAGTTCTTC. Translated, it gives CATSDSRQSYNEQFF.

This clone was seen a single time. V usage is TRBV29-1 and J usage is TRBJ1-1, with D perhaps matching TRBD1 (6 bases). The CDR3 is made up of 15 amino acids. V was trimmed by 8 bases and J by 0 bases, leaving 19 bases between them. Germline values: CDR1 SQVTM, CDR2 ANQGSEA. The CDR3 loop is CSTGPGQRMNTEAFF. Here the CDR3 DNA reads TGCAGCACCGGTCCCGGACAGAGGATGAACACTGAAGCTTTCTTT.

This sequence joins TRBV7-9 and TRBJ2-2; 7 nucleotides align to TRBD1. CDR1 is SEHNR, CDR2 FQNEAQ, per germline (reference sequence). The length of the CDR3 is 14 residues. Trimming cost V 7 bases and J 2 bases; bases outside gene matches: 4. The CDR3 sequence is CASKQGSNTGELFF. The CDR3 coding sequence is TGTGCCAGCAAACAGGGGTCAAACACCGGGGAGCTGTTTTTT.

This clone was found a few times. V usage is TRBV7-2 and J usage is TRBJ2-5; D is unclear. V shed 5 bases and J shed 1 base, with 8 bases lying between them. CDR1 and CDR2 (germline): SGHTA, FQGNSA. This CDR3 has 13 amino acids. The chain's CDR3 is CASSLRVQETQYF. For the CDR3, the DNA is TGTGCCAGCAGCCTAAGAGTCCAAGAGACCCAGTACTTC.

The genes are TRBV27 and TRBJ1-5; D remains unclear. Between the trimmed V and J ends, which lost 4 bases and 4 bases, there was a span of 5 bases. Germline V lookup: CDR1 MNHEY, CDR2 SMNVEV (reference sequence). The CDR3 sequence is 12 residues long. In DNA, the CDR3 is TGTGCCAGCAGTTCCAGAAATCAGCCCCAGCATTTT. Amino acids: CASSSRNQPQHF.

The CDR3 reads CASSSIYLTTGQYGYTF. CDR3 coding DNA: TGTGCCAGCAGCTCGATCTACCTTACGACAGGACAGTATGGCTACACCTTC. This chain links TRBV11-3 with TRBJ1-2, with D possibly being TRBD1 (6 bases). Germline lookup yields CDR1 SGHNT and CDR2 YENEEA. V dropped 4 bases and J dropped 5 bases, with 23 bases sitting between them. This CDR3 has 17 amino acids.

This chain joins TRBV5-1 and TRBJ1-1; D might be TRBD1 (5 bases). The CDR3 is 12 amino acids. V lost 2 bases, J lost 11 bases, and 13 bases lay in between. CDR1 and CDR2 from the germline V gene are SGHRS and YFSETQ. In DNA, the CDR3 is TGCGCCAGCAGCTTAGAAACAGGAACCGCTTTCTTT. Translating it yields CASSLETGTAFF.

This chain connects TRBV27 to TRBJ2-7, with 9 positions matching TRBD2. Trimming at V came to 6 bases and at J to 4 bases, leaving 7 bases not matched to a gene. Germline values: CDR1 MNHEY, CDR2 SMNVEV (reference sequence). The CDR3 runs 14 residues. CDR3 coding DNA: TGTGCCAGCAGAGCCAGCGGGAGGACTTACGAGCAGTACTTC. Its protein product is CASRASGRTYEQYF.

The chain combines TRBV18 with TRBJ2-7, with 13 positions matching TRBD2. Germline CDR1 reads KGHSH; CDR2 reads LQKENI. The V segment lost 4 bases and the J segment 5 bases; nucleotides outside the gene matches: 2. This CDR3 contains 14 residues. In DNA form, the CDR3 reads TGTGCCAGCTCACGGACTAGCGGGAGCCACGAGCAGTACTTC. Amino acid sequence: CASSRTSGSHEQYF. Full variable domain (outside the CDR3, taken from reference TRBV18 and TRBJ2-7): NAGVMQNPRHLVRRRGQEARLRCSPMKGHSHVYWYRQLPEEGLKFMVYLQKENIIDESGMPKERFSAEFPKEGPSILRIQQVVRGDSAAYFCASSRTSGSHEQYFGPGTRLTVT.